This T cell receptor beta chain was identified during a study of cytomegalovirus exposure and HLA in healthy donors. Findings and limits, study-wide: In a later analysis, first-cohort TCR clusters were found to tend to co-occur in the 130 or so validation repertoires.

This clone appeared a single time. The antigen remains undetermined. Clones were sequenced by immunoSEQ multiplex PCR, and TCRdb holds only the in-frame ones, with some missing. Of 200,000 to 250,000 clones listed, approximately 80% are singletons. The donors were in the roughly 120-subject validation cohort; that cohort was separate from the roughly 680-subject first cohort. Germline V gene data show CDR1 as SEHNR and CDR2 as FQNEAQ (reference sequence). V dropped 7 bases and J dropped 4; count of bases not matched to a gene: 13. CDR3 length: 17 residues. This TCR was sampled from a woman in her twenties or thirties in good health and CMV-seropositive. The chain recombines TRBV7-9 with TRBJ1-2; 12 bases line up with TRBD1. The sample taken for sequencing was PBMCs. CDR3 coding DNA: TGTGCCAGCAAGTTTCGGGACAGGGGGCGCAGGGCCTATGGCTACACCTTC. Protein sequence: CASKFRDRGRRAYGYTF.